This T cell receptor beta chain was recovered during a study of cytomegalovirus exposure and HLA in healthy donors. It was with 60 Vbeta and 13 Jbeta primers that the PCR ran. TCRdb keeps only in-frame clones here, not all; method: immunoSEQ multiplex PCR. This sample yields fewer than 200,000 clones, of which around 79% are seen a single time; about 6.4% belongs to the top ten. Sequencing input: PBMCs. This clonotype originated in a man in his forties in good health and CMV-seropositive.

The CDR3 sequence is CASRIRDTFYNEQFF. The DNA for the CDR3 is TGCGCCAGCAGGATCCGGGACACCTTCTACAATGAGCAGTTCTTC. The rearrangement joins TRBV23-1 to TRBJ2-1, with D possibly TRBD1 on 6 matching bases. TRBV23-1 qualifies as an ORF whose function is uncertain. The CDR3 consists of 15 residues. Trimming removed 6 bases at V and 3 bases at J, with 15 bases between.